This T cell receptor beta chain was recovered during a study of cytomegalovirus exposure and HLA in healthy donors. Primers for the PCR totalled 60 Vbeta and 13 Jbeta. Data came from immunoSEQ multiplex PCR; TCRdb stores just in-frame clones and leaves some out. In the table there are some 140,000 clones, less than 80% of which are singletons. Regarding this clone: Antigen unknown.

Study-wide points: Investigators reported 150 to 200 TCR beta chains as tied to cytomegalovirus.

The receptor's source is a man between 50 and 59 years old in good health and CMV-seropositive. Sample: PBMCs.

CDR3 DNA: TGCGCCAGCAGCCAAGTGGGCTCAATTGAAGCTTTCTTT. It translates to CASSQVGSIEAFF. The genes are TRBV4-1 and TRBJ1-1; D remains ambiguous. Germline CDR1 MGHRA, CDR2 YSYEKL. The CDR3 contains 13 residues. Trimming cost V 1 base and J 7 bases, with 10 bases left between them.